Listed here are 2 T cell receptor beta chains from one sample, sequenced in a study of cytotoxic CD8 clonotypes in ibrutinib-treated CLL. Clones were read by immunoSEQ multiplex PCR, and TCRdb kept only the in-frame ones, dropping some. Found here are about 68,000 clones, about two thirds of them singletons; the top ten hold around 5.8%. The source material was PBMCs, sampled after 12 months of ibrutinib treatment. These receptors were obtained from a human donor with chronic lymphocytic leukemia.

The chain uses TRBV5-4 and TRBJ1-1; perhaps TRBD1 as D (6 bases). CDR1 is SGHNT and CDR2 is YYREEE in the germline V gene (reference sequence). Trimming took 4 bases from V and 1 from J, leaving 8 bases between them. CDR3 size: 13 residues. The CDR3 nucleotides read TGTGCCAGCAGCCTGACAGGGAACACTGAAGCTTTCTTT. Translated, it gives CASSLTGNTEAFF.

This rearrangement joins TRBV4-3 to TRBJ1-4; D is unresolved. Per the germline V gene, CDR1 is LGHNA and CDR2 is YSLEER. Trimming removed 0 bases at V and 4 bases at J, with 15 bases between. The CDR3 covers 17 residues. In nucleotides, the CDR3 is TGCGCCAGCAGCCAAGATTTGAGAGCTGGGGATAATGAAAAACTGTTTTTT. This sequence encodes CASSQDLRAGDNEKLFF.